This TCR beta chain was retrieved from a study of T-cell reconstitution after alpha-beta-depleted transplantation in children. This clonotype has only a few counts. What it binds is not known. This sample's TCRbeta library carried unique molecular identifier barcodes. TCRdb recomputed calls from the PCR reads with MiXCR, one row per CDR3 protein. The sample holds some 290,000 distinct CDR3 sequences, around 20% seen once. Trimming cost V 0 bases and J 6 bases; bases outside gene matches: 4. Per the germline V gene, CDR1 is SGHKS and CDR2 is YYEKEE (reference sequence). The CDR3 is 15 amino acids. Study-level results: Expanded graft clones numbering several hundred reportedly gave rise to alpha-beta T cells about two months after transplant. It was surviving recipient T cells and thymic progenitors that gave some patients high TCRbeta diversity at day 60. Newly produced T cells mostly accounted for T-cell counts and diversity one year post-transplant.

This receptor was taken from a male patient between 10 and 17 years old who had a stem cell transplant for acute lymphoblastic leukemia, so the T cells may come from the graft donor. This specimen consisted of PBMCs, mostly from graft donor cells, obtained 180 days after TCRalphabeta/CD19-depleted stem cell transplant. The chain is built from TRBV5-5 and TRBJ2-3; 10 positions match TRBD2. Written as DNA, the CDR3 is TGTGCCAGCAGCTTGGTGGCTAGCGGGAGTGATACGCAGTATTTT. It codes for CASSLVASGSDTQYF.